This T cell receptor (beta chain) was captured by sequencing in a study of shared clonotypes between healthy human individuals. Per the germline V gene, CDR1 is GTSNPN and CDR2 is SVGIG (reference sequence). Trimming shortened V by 5 bases and J by 0 bases, and 14 bases separated the two germline ends. The CDR3 is 14 residues long. The naive CD8 subset, CD45RO-negative cells positively selected for CCR7, excluded terminally differentiated effector memory CD45RA+ cells. The data were produced by immunoSEQ multiplex PCR, yet TCRdb's version contains in-frame clones alone and is incomplete. The sample shows over 750,000 clones, 90% to 97% of them seen only once.

The sequence derives from a man younger than 45 in good health. The V call is TRBV30, the J call TRBJ2-7; D tentatively fits TRBD1 or TRBD2 (5 bases each). Sequencing was carried out using naive CD8+ T cells sorted from blood. The CDR3 is CAWGGSDSSYEQYF. The CDR3 region has the DNA TGTGCCTGGGGGGGTTCCGACAGCTCCTACGAGCAGTACTTC.